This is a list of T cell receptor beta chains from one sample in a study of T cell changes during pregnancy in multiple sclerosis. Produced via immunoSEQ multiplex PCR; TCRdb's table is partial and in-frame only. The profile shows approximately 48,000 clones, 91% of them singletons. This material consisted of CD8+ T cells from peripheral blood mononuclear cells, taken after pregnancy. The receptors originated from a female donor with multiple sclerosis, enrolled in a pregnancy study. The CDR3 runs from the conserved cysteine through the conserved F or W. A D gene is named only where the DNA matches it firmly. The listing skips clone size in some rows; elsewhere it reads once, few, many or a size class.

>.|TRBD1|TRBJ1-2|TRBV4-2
TGTGCCAGCAGCCAAACCGGGACAGGGACTTTCTATGGCTACACCTTC
CASSQTGTGTFYGYTF
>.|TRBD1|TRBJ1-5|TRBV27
TGTGCCAGCAGGTCTGGGACAGGTAGCAATCAGCCCCAGCATTTT
CASRSGTGSNQPQHF
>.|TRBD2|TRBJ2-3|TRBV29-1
TGCAGCGCCCTCTCCGGCCCCGCGGGAGGGTTAGATACGCAGTATTTT
CSALSGPAGGLDTQYF
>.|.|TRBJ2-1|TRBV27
TGTGCCAGCACCGCGACTAATGAGCAGTTCTTC
CASTATNEQFF
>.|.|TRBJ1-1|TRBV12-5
TGTGCTAGTGGTTTGGCGGGCACTGAAGCTTTCTTT
CASGLAGTEAFF
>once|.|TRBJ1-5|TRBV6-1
TGTGCCAGCAGTGAAGCGTCAGGGAACAATCAGCCCCAGCATTTT
CASSEASGNNQPQHF
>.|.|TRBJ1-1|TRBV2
TGTGCCAGCAGGGAGGGGGGGACTGAAGCTTTCTTT
CASREGGTEAFF
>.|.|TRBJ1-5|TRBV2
TGTGCCAGCGAGGGGGTTAGCAATCAGCCCCAGCATTTT
CASEGVSNQPQHF
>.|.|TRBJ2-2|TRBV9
TGTGCCAGCAGCCTGACCGGGGAGCTGTTTTTT
CASSLTGELFF
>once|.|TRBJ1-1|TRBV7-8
TGTGCCAGCAGCCCGAGGGCCCGGGCGAACACTGAAGCTTTCTTT
CASSPRARANTEAFF
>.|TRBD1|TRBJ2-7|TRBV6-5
TGTGCCAGCAGTTATCGAGGACAGGGGACCTACGAGCAGTACTTC
CASSYRGQGTYEQYF
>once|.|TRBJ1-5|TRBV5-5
TGTGCCAGCAGCTTCGGCCAGGGAGGTCAGCCCCAGCATTTT
CASSFGQGGQPQHF
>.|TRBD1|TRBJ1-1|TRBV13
TGTGCCAGCAGCTTAGGAACAGGGGGCGCGGGCACTGAAGCTTTCTTT
CASSLGTGGAGTEAFF
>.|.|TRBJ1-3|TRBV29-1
TGCAGCGTCGAGCGGGCTTCGGAGGACACCATATATTTT
CSVERASEDTIYF
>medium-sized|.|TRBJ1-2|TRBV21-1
TGTGCCAGCAGCGCGAAAGACAGGGTAGGTGGCTACACCTTC
CASSAKDRVGGYTF
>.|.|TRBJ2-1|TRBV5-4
TGTGCCAGCAGGAGGGCCGGAGAAGACCAGTTCTTC
CASRRAGEDQFF
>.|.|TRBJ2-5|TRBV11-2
TGTGCCAGCAGCCACGTGACGGGAGAAGAGACCCAGTACTTC
CASSHVTGEETQYF
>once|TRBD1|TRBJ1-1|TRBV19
TGTGCCAGTAGTATTTCAGGGGGAATGAACACTGAAGCTTTCTTT
CASSISGGMNTEAFF
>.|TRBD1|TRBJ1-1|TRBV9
TGTGCCAGCAGCGTATATCAGGGGGCTCCTACTGAAGCTTTCTTT
CASSVYQGAPTEAFF
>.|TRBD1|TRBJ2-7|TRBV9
TGTGCCAGCAGCACTGGGACAGGGGGTACCTACGAGCAGTACTTC
CASSTGTGGTYEQYF
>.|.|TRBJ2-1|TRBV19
TGTGCCAGTAGTTACAGGGACAATGAGCAGTTCTTC
CASSYRDNEQFF
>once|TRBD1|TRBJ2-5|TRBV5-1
TGCGCCAGCAGCCAGACAGGGGGCGCCGGGGAGACCCAGTACTTC
CASSQTGGAGETQYF
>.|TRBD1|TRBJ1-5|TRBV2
TGTGCCAGCAGTCCGGGACAGGGTCTTAGGGTAAATCAGCCCCAGCATTTT
CASSPGQGLRVNQPQHF
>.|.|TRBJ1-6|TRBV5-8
TGTGCCAGCAGCTTTCTATCTGGGGCCTTTAATTCACCCCTCCACTTT
CASSFLSGAFNSPLHF
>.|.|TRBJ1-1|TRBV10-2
TGCGCCAGCAGTGCTACAGGCCACTACACTGAAGCTTTCTTT
CASSATGHYTEAFF
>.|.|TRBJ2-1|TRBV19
TGTGCCAGTAGTCCCGGTAGCGGATACAATGAGCAGTTCTTC
CASSPGSGYNEQFF
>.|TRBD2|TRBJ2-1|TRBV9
TGTGCCAGCAGCGTATCCCTAGCGGGAAACAATGAGCAGTTCTTC
CASSVSLAGNNEQFF
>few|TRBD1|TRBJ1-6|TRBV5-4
TGTGCCAGCAGCAAGACAGGGATCGGGAATTCACCCCTCCACTTT
CASSKTGIGNSPLHF
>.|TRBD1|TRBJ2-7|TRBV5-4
TGTGCCAGCAGCCAACCGGGACAGGGCTACGAGCAGTACTTC
CASSQPGQGYEQYF
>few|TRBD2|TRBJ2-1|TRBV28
TGTGCCAGCAGTTTGAGGTCTAGCGGGTACTACAATGAGCAGTTCTTC
CASSLRSSGYYNEQFF
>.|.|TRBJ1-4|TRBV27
TGTGCCAGCAGTTTTGCAGGGTCGAATGAAAAACTGTTTTTT
CASSFAGSNEKLFF
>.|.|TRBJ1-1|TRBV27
TGTGCCAGCAGCGAACAGGGCATGAACACTGAAGCTTTCTTT
CASSEQGMNTEAFF
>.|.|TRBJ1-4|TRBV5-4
TGTGCCAGCAGCCAAGTCACGGCAGGCAAAATGAATGAAAAACTGTTTTTT
CASSQVTAGKMNEKLFF
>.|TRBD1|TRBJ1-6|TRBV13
TGTGCCAGCAGCCGAGGGACGGGACAGTTCAACTCACCCCTCCACTTT
CASSRGTGQFNSPLHF
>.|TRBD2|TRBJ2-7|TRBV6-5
TGTGCCAGCAGTCGGCCCGGGAGGATAGAGCAGTACTTC
CASSRPGRIEQYF
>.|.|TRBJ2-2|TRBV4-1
TGCGCCAGCAGCCCCAGTGTGGGGAGGAAAACCGGGGAGCTGTTTTTT
CASSPSVGRKTGELFF
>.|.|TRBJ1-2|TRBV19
TGTGCCTCGAAATACCGGGACTCCGATACCGCTGGCTACACCTTC
CASKYRDSDTAGYTF
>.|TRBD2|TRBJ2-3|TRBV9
TGTGCCAGCAGCCCTCGGCGGGAGTTAGGCACAGATACGCAGTATTTT
CASSPRRELGTDTQYF
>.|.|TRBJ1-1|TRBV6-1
TGTGCCAGCAGAAACCCCGACAATTCAAACACTGAAGCTTTCTTT
CASRNPDNSNTEAFF
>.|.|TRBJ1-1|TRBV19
TGTGCCAGTACCCCCGTGGCAGGGCTGAACACTGAAGCTTTCTTT
CASTPVAGLNTEAFF
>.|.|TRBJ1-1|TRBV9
TGTGCCAGCAGCGTAGTCCCGGCGGGGAACACTGAAGCTTTCTTT
CASSVVPAGNTEAFF
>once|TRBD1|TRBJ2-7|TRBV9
TGTGCCAGCAGTCTCCGGGACAGGCAGTACGAGCAGTACTTC
CASSLRDRQYEQYF
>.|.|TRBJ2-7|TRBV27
TGTGCCAGTAGCGGAAACTACGAGCAGTACTTC
CASSGNYEQYF
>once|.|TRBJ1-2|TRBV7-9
TGTGCCAGCAGCTTAGAATCCAGCTATGGCTACACCTTC
CASSLESSYGYTF
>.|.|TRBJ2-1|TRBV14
TGTGCCAGCTCAGCGGGCTCCTACAATGAGCAGTTCTTC
CASSAGSYNEQFF
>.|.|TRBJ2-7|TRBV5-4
TGTGCCAGCAGCTTCTGGACCTCAGCGGGCAACGAGCAGTACTTC
CASSFWTSAGNEQYF
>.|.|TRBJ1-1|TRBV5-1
TGCGCCAGCAGCTTGGGCGGGTTCCGTGAAGCTTTCTTT
CASSLGGFREAFF
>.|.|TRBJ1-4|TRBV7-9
TGTGCCAGCAGTCACGGGACACCCCTATTAGGGCTGTTTTTT
CASSHGTPLLGLFF
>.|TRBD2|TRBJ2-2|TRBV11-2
TGTGCCAGCAGCGGGCGGGAGGCGAACACCGGGGAGCTGTTTTTT
CASSGREANTGELFF
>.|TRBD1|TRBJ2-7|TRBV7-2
TGTGCCAGCACCCTAGGACAGGCCTACGAGCAGTACTTC
CASTLGQAYEQYF
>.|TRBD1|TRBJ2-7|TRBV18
TGTGCCAGCTCACCCCGACAGGGGGCGCCGTATGAGCAGTACTTC
CASSPRQGAPYEQYF
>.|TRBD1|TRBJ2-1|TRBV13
TGTGCCAGCAGCTTCACAGGGGAGTCGGACAATGAGCAGTTCTTC
CASSFTGESDNEQFF
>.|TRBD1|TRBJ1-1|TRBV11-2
TGTGCCAGCAGCTTCGCAGGGGGCCTCGATGTCTACACTGAAGCTTTCTTT
CASSFAGGLDVYTEAFF